The present T cell receptor beta chain was sequenced within a study of blood T cell repertoires in COVID-19. V lost 3 bases to trimming and J lost 4 bases; unmatched junction nucleotides: 5. Germline V gene data show CDR1 as LGHDT and CDR2 as YNNKEL (reference sequence). The CDR3 consists of 14 residues. The assay was immunoSEQ multiplex PCR, and TCRdb's table has in-frame clones only and misses some. The repertoire holds 70,000 to 95,000 clones, with 84% as singletons. Sequencing input: peripheral blood. The V call is TRBV3-1 (or the pseudogene TRBV3-2), the J call TRBJ2-7; 8 bases map to TRBD1. This clonotype was sampled from a human donor in a cohort sampled during active COVID-19. Written as DNA, the CDR3 is TGTGCCAGCAGCCATCTTACAGGGGGTTACGAGCAGTACTTC. Translated: CASSHLTGGYEQYF.